One and the same sample provided the 3 T cell receptor beta chains below, sequenced in a study of T cell changes during pregnancy in multiple sclerosis. Profiled with immunoSEQ multiplex PCR; TCRdb holds only in-frame clones, not every one. The sample holds around 95,000 clones; about 90% are singletons and the top ten take 2% to 3%. The sample in question was peripheral blood, obtained after pregnancy. These receptors originate from a female donor in good health, enrolled as a control in a pregnancy study.

A note on this clone: The junction and the germline gene differ at one end; a read error may be behind it. DNA of the CDR3: TGTGCTAGCAGCCCCACTAGCGGGAGGGTCGGTGAGCAGTTCTTC. The encoded protein is CASSPTSGRVGEQFF. This chain uses TRBV7-7 with TRBJ2-1; 13 nucleotides match TRBD2. The CDR3 is made up of 15 amino acids. Germline loops: CDR1 SSHAT, CDR2 FNYEAQ (reference sequence).

This chain connects TRBV6-5 to TRBJ2-7; no clear D. Trimming pared 2 bases from V and 6 bases from J, leaving 17 bases between. The CDR3 spans 15 residues. Germline V gives CDR1 MNHEY, CDR2 SVGAGI. CDR3 nucleotide sequence: TGTGCCAGCAGTTACGACTCCTCAAAGCCTCTCGAGCAGTACTTC. It translates to CASSYDSSKPLEQYF.

This chain joins TRBV5-6 and TRBJ2-5, with TRBD1 matching over 8 bases. Unmatched junction bases numbered 6, after V lost 0 bases and J lost 2 bases. Germline CDR1 reads SGHDT; CDR2 reads YYEEEE. The CDR3 length is 16 residues. CDR3 loop: CASSLGTGRRQETQYF. In DNA form, the CDR3 reads TGTGCCAGCAGCTTGGGGACAGGGCGAAGGCAAGAGACCCAGTACTTC.